The clone carrying this T cell receptor (beta chain) has only one observation. The sample belongs to a study of blood T cell repertoires in COVID-19. Study at large: Donors in the United States, Italy and Spain gave samples during acute or convalescent COVID-19.

Generated by immunoSEQ multiplex PCR, the TCRdb table keeps only in-frame clones and is missing some. The repertoire holds about 99,000 clones, with around 88% as singletons. The CDR3 sequence is 16 residues long. Germline V lookup: CDR1 MNHEY, CDR2 SVGEGT. V was pared by 7 bases and J by 1 base, with 7 bases of the junction left unmatched. The clonotype was recovered from a human donor in a cohort sampled during active COVID-19. The sample comprised peripheral blood. The chain carries TRBV6-2 or TRBV6-3 and TRBJ2-6, with 7 bases lining up with TRBD2. The CDR3 here is CASTPAGRSGANVLTF. The CDR3 coding sequence is TGTGCCAGCACCCCAGCGGGGAGGTCTGGGGCCAACGTCCTGACTTTC.